The 27 T cell receptor beta chains in this list originate from one sample, sequenced in a study of T-cell reconstitution after alpha-beta-depleted transplantation in children. Preparation of the TCRbeta library was carried out with unique molecular identifiers. TCRdb analysed the PCR reads with MiXCR anew, one entry per CDR3 protein. The sample includes 600,000 to 700,000 distinct CDR3 sequences, roughly 17% seen only once; the top ten take about 1.1%. The sample was PBMCs from the stem cell graft donor, taken from the stem cell graft. These receptors were taken from a human donor who donated a stem cell graft to a child with acute myeloid leukemia.

The table lists this clonotype with many counts. The chain has TRBV5-6 and TRBJ2-3; 10 bases match TRBD2. This CDR3 spans 16 amino acids. The germline gives CDR1 SGHDT, CDR2 YYEEEE. The junction had 3 bases not matched to a gene; V was cut back by 2 bases and J by 0 bases. CDR3 protein: CASSFPSGGSTDTQYF. CDR3 coding DNA: TGTGCCAGCAGCTTCCCTAGCGGGGGAAGCACAGATACGCAGTATTTT. The full variable domain, in which reference TRBV5-6 and TRBJ2-3 provide the parts outside the CDR3, is DAGVTQSPTHLIKTRGQQVTLRCSPKSGHDTVSWYQQALGQGPQFIFQYYEEEERQRGNFPDRFSGHQFPNYSSELNVNALLLGDSALYLCASSFPSGGSTDTQYFGPGTRLTVL.

The genes are TRBV4-3 and TRBJ2-1, with 8 bases identical to TRBD2. V shed 1 base and J 0 bases; nucleotides not matched to a gene: 5. Germline CDR1 is LGHNA and CDR2 is YSLEER. The CDR3 runs 17 residues. CDR3 residues: CASSQGTSGSSYNEQFF. DNA of the CDR3: TGCGCCAGCAGCCAAGGCACTAGCGGAAGCTCCTACAATGAGCAGTTCTTC.

The chain links TRBV27 to TRBJ2-6; D is uncertain. V lost 2 bases and J lost 0, with 20 bases in between. The CDR3 is 20 amino acids. Germline V gene data show CDR1 as MNHEY and CDR2 as SMNVEV (reference sequence). In DNA form, the CDR3 reads TGTGCCAGCAGTTTAAGTGGTATCTGGTCCTTCCGCTCTGGGGCCAACGTCCTGACTTTC. Amino acids: CASSLSGIWSFRSGANVLTF. The full variable domain, rest sourced from reference TRBV27 and TRBJ2-6, is EAQVTQNPRYLITVTGKKLTVTCSQNMNHEYMSWYRQDPGLGLRQIYYSMNVEVTDKGDVPEGYKVSRKEKRNFPLILESPSPNQTSLYFCASSLSGIWSFRSGANVLTFGAGSRLTVL.

This clonotype was found a few times. This sequence joins TRBV11-3 and TRBJ2-1; D not certain. V was trimmed by 5 bases and J by 5 bases, leaving 13 bases between them. Germline-derived CDR1 and CDR2 are SGHNT and YENEEA. CDR3 length: 14 amino acids. CDR3 amino acids: CASSPPHNHNEQFF. The CDR3 nucleotides read TGTGCCAGCAGCCCCCCGCACAATCACAATGAGCAGTTCTTC.

In this sample, this clonotype turned up many times. The rearrangement uses TRBV20-1 and TRBJ2-2, with 9 bases lining up with TRBD2. Germline V lookup: CDR1 DFQATT, CDR2 SNEGSKA (reference sequence). The CDR3 has 18 amino acids. V trimming: 2 bases; J trimming: 5 bases; junction bases outside the gene matches: 15. The CDR3 loop reads CSARRGLGGGARTGELFF. As DNA, the CDR3 is TGCAGTGCTAGAAGGGGCCTTGGCGGGGGGGCACGGACCGGGGAGCTGTTTTTT.

This clonotype was seen at least ten times. The gene calls are TRBV5-5 and TRBJ2-1, with 14 bases fitting TRBD2. This CDR3 has 15 residues. CDR1 and CDR2 from the germline V gene are SGHKS and YYEKEE (reference sequence). J lost 7 bases, V lost 6 bases, and 6 bases had no gene match. CDR3 region: CASTGTSGGRNEQFF. Written as DNA, the CDR3 is TGTGCCAGCACCGGGACTAGCGGGGGTAGGAATGAGCAGTTCTTC.

This clonotype has more than one count but fewer than ten. The V gene is TRBV12-3 or TRBV12-4, the J gene TRBJ1-4, with D unresolved. Between the trimmed V and J ends, which lost 8 bases and 5 bases, there was a span of 15 bases. This CDR3 has 14 residues. In DNA, the CDR3 is TGTGCCAGCGGGAGACGATCCATGAATGAAAAACTGTTTTTT. The encoded protein is CASGRRSMNEKLFF.

This clonotype was counted between two and nine times. The chain has TRBV5-4 and TRBJ2-3; possibly TRBD1 or TRBD2 for D (5 bases each). The germline V gene has CDR1 SGHNT and CDR2 YYREEE (reference sequence). The CDR3 consists of 17 residues. Trimming took off 5 bases at V and 1 base at J, with 20 bases between the two ends. CDR3 sequence (DNA): TGTGCCAGCAGTCCCGGGACCCTAAGGCTTGGCACAGATACGCAGTATTTT. Its protein product is CASSPGTLRLGTDTQYF.

This clonotype was detected ten times or more. The genes are TRBV27 and TRBJ2-6, with D hard to call. CDR1 and CDR2 (germline): MNHEY, SMNVEV (reference sequence). The V end was cut by 4 bases, the J end by 0 bases, with 1 base between. This CDR3 has 13 residues. As DNA, the CDR3 is TGTGCCAGCAGTTCCTCTGGGGCCAACGTCCTGACTTTC. This encodes CASSSSGANVLTF.

This clonotype was observed many times. The chain employs TRBV20-1 and TRBJ2-7, with D possibly TRBD1 on 6 matching bases. The CDR3 consists of 13 residues. Trimming pared 0 bases from V and 3 bases from J, leaving 9 bases between. Germline V lookup: CDR1 DFQATT, CDR2 SNEGSKA (reference sequence). CDR3 loop: CSARDDRNYEQYV. Written as DNA, the CDR3 is TGCAGTGCTAGAGATGACAGGAACTACGAGCAGTACGTC.

Turning to this clonotype: This may stem from a read error, because a much larger clone lies one nucleotide away. The chain recombines TRBV20-1 with TRBJ2-1; 15 nucleotides agree with TRBD2. The germline gives CDR1 DFQATT, CDR2 SNEGSKA (reference sequence). The length of the CDR3 is 14 residues. The CDR3 DNA reads as TGCACTGCTAGTGGACTAGCGGGGGGGAATGAGCAGTTCTTC. This codes for CTASGLAGGNEQFF.

This clonotype has a count of ten or more. This chain joins TRBV27 and TRBJ2-7; D is uncertain. Trimming cost V 4 bases and J 1 base, with 5 bases left between them. The CDR3 consists of 12 residues. Germline CDR1 MNHEY, CDR2 SMNVEV (reference sequence). The CDR3 DNA reads as TGTGCCAGCAGTTCCGGGTCCTACGAGCAGTACTTC. Encoded protein: CASSSGSYEQYF.

This clonotype occurred many times. This chain connects TRBV5-1 to TRBJ2-7; 8 bases agree with TRBD1. The germline gives CDR1 SGHRS, CDR2 YFSETQ. The CDR3 has 15 amino acids. V lost 8 bases to trimming and J lost 3 bases; unmatched junction nucleotides: 13. The CDR3 here is CASFPGQGGNYEQYV. The CDR3, as DNA: TGCGCCAGTTTTCCCGGACAGGGAGGAAACTACGAGCAGTACGTC.

The DNA of the CDR3 is TGTGCCATCAGTGATCCTGGGGAGGGGCCCGCTTCCGAGCAGTACGTC. This encodes CAISDPGEGPASEQYV. This chain joins TRBV10-3 and TRBJ2-7; 7 positions agree with TRBD2. CDR3 length: 16 residues. Per the germline V gene, CDR1 is ENHRY and CDR2 is SYGVKD. V lost 3 bases to trimming and J lost 6 bases; unmatched junction nucleotides: 14.

CDR3 protein: CSVAATGSGNTIYF. The DNA for the CDR3 is TGCAGCGTTGCGGCCACAGGGTCCGGAAACACCATATATTTT. The chain links TRBV29-1 to TRBJ1-3; maybe TRBD1 (6 bases). CDR1 is SQVTM and CDR2 is ANQGSEA in the germline V gene. The ends were cut back, 4 bases at V and 4 bases at J, with 14 bases in the middle. The CDR3 runs 14 residues. Based on the CDR3 plus reference TRBV29-1 and TRBJ1-3, the full variable domain is SAVISQKPSRDICQRGTSLTIQCQVDSQVTMMFWYRQQPGQSLTLIATANQGSEATYESGFVIDKFPISRPNLTFSTLTVSNMSPEDSSIYLCSVAATGSGNTIYFGEGSWLTVV.

This clonotype was recorded at least ten times. The chain couples TRBV20-1 to TRBJ1-4; 7 bases map to TRBD1. Germline trimming cut 8 bases from V and 3 bases from J; bases unmatched to any gene: 9. Germline lookup yields CDR1 DFQATT and CDR2 SNEGSKA (reference sequence). This CDR3 region has 14 residues. The CDR3 here is CSCGTARANEKLFF. CDR3 nucleotide sequence: TGCAGTTGCGGGACAGCCAGGGCTAATGAAAAACTGTTTTTT.

This clonotype came up many times. The chain links TRBV5-5 to TRBJ1-6; a possible D gene is TRBD1 (6 bases). Germline lookup yields CDR1 SGHKS and CDR2 YYEKEE (reference sequence). This CDR3 comprises 14 residues. V lost 1 base to trimming and J lost 9 bases, with 11 bases between them. The CDR3 protein is CASSLRTARSPLHF. The CDR3 DNA reads TGTGCCAGCAGCTTGAGGACAGCACGTTCACCCCTCCACTTT.

The table lists this clonotype with many counts. The junction does not match germline at one end; this may be a read error. The chain joins TRBV20-1 to TRBJ2-5, with TRBD2 as a possible D gene (5 bases). Germline loops: CDR1 DFQATT, CDR2 SNEGSKA (reference sequence). The CDR3 sequence is 13 residues long. As DNA, the CDR3 is TGCAGTGCCAGAGAAGCGGATGGGGAGACCCAGTACTTC. Amino acid sequence: CSAREADGETQYF.

This clonotype was observed a handful of times. V is TRBV12-3 or TRBV12-4 and J is TRBJ2-7; D not resolved. The length of the CDR3 is 14 residues. Trimming shortened V by 1 base and J by 0 bases, and 7 bases separated the two germline ends. CDR3 sequence: CASSLEGFSYEQYF. The CDR3 DNA sequence: TGTGCCAGCAGTTTAGAAGGGTTCTCCTACGAGCAGTACTTC.

At least ten counts were recorded for this clonotype. This rearrangement joins TRBV29-1 to TRBJ1-4, with D possibly being TRBD1 (5 bases). CDR3 size: 11 residues. Germline V gene data show CDR1 as SQVTM and CDR2 as ANQGSEA. V lost 2 bases to trimming and J lost 12 bases, with 10 bases between them. This CDR3 is CSVERGSELFF. CDR3 nucleotide sequence: TGCAGCGTTGAACGGGGGTCGGAACTGTTTTTT.

The table lists this clonotype with a count of one. V and J are TRBV14 and TRBJ2-3; D not certain. Trimming pared 7 bases from V and 0 bases from J, leaving 11 bases between. CDR1 is SGHDN, CDR2 FVKESK, per germline. There are 14 residues in the CDR3. The CDR3 here is CASKSDLSTDTQYF. The CDR3 nucleotides read TGTGCCAGCAAGTCAGACCTTAGCACAGATACGCAGTATTTT.

The genes are TRBV6-1 and TRBJ2-5; D perhaps matches TRBD1 (6 bases). Germline V lookup: CDR1 MNHNS, CDR2 SASEGT. The CDR3 runs to 16 residues. Deletions cut 6 bases from V and 2 bases from J, with 19 bases between. CDR3 DNA: TGTGCCAGCAGACGCTTTGGGGACAATTTACAAGAGACCCAGTACTTC. Its protein is CASRRFGDNLQETQYF.

This clonotype was picked up a small number of times. The chain recombines TRBV7-2 with TRBJ2-1; D might be TRBD1 (6 bases). V lost 1 base to trimming and J lost 7 bases, with 20 bases between them. CDR1 is SGHTA, CDR2 FQGNSA, per germline. The CDR3 contains 17 residues. The CDR3 spells CASSLVVPPLGANEQFF. The CDR3 DNA is TGTGCCAGCAGCTTAGTCGTGCCCCCTTTGGGGGCGAATGAGCAGTTCTTC.

The chain joins TRBV7-9 to TRBJ1-4; perhaps TRBD1 as D (6 bases). The CDR3 has 14 residues. The ends were cut back, 3 bases at V and 7 bases at J, with 12 bases in the middle. The germline CDR1 and CDR2 sequences are SEHNR and FQNEAQ (reference sequence). CDR3: CASSFRGESEKLFF. The CDR3 DNA follows: TGTGCCAGCAGCTTCAGGGGAGAGAGTGAAAAACTGTTTTTT.

The rearrangement uses TRBV5-1 and TRBJ2-5; D is uncertain. This CDR3 has 15 residues. Germline CDR1 reads SGHRS; CDR2 reads YFSETQ. V lost 2 bases and J 5 bases, leaving 16 bases between the germline ends. CDR3 DNA sequence: TGCGCCAGCAGCTTAGCCCCCTCTTCGTTGGAGACCCAGTACTTC. This translates into CASSLAPSSLETQYF. Drawing the rest from reference TRBV5-1 and TRBJ2-5, the complete variable domain is KAGVTQTPRYLIKTRGQQVTLSCSPISGHRSVSWYQQTPGQGLQFLFEYFSETQRNKGNFPGRFSGRQFSNSRSEMNVSTLELGDSALYLCASSLAPSSLETQYFGPGTRLLVL.

Concerning this clonotype itself: One junction end disagrees with the germline gene, perhaps due to a read error. This chain connects TRBV11-2 to TRBJ2-1, with TRBD2 matching over 9 bases. Germline CDR1 and CDR2: SGHAT and FQNNGV. CDR3 size: 15 residues. In DNA, the CDR3 is TGTGCCAGCAGCTTAGATCCCCAGCGGGGGGCTGAGAAGTTCTTC. Translating it yields CASSLDPQRGAEKFF. Filled out from reference TRBV11-2 and TRBJ2-1, the complete variable domain reads EAGVAQSPRYKIIEKRQSVAFWCNPISGHATLYWYQQILGQGPKLLIQFQNNGVVDDSQLPKDRFSAERLKGVDSTLKIQPAKLEDSAVYLCASSLDPQRGAEKFFGPGTRLTVL.

Comments on this clonotype: This could be a read error, since a much larger clone is one nucleotide away. The chain couples TRBV20-1 to TRBJ2-5; TRBD2 might be the D (6 bases). There are 12 residues in the CDR3. Germline values: CDR1 DFQATT, CDR2 SNEGSKA (reference sequence). CDR3 protein: CSAGGGDESQYF. CDR3 DNA: TGCAGTGCTGGCGGAGGGGACGAGAGCCAGTACTTC.